This T cell receptor beta chain was observed in a study of CD8 T cells in ankylosing spondylitis. A single record per CDR3 protein comes from TCRdb applying MiXCR to the 5' RACE reads. The sample holds approximately 100,000 distinct CDR3 sequences, 7.5% to 9% seen once. Trimming took off 5 bases at V and 5 bases at J, with 18 bases between the two ends. Per germline, CDR1 MNHEY and CDR2 SMNVEV (reference sequence). The CDR3 is made up of 15 amino acids. The sample holds a few counts of this clonotype. Antigen: not known. Points from the study as a whole: A TCR beta motif of 7 or 8 highly homologous variants appeared characteristic of ankylosing spondylitis blood. Disease-associated clones were reportedly significantly overrepresented in matched ankylosing spondylitis synovial fluid. Within peripheral blood, clones linked to disease were CD8+ and relatively rare.

This sequence joins TRBV27 and TRBJ1-2; unclear D gene. This receptor was identified in a male donor with ankylosing spondylitis or in good health (not recorded which). Sequences were obtained from blood, either unsorted or a sorted T cell fraction (not recorded which). The CDR3 protein is CASSPGTERWYGYTF. The CDR3 DNA reads as TGTGCCAGCAGTCCCGGCACAGAACGATGGTATGGCTACACCTTC.